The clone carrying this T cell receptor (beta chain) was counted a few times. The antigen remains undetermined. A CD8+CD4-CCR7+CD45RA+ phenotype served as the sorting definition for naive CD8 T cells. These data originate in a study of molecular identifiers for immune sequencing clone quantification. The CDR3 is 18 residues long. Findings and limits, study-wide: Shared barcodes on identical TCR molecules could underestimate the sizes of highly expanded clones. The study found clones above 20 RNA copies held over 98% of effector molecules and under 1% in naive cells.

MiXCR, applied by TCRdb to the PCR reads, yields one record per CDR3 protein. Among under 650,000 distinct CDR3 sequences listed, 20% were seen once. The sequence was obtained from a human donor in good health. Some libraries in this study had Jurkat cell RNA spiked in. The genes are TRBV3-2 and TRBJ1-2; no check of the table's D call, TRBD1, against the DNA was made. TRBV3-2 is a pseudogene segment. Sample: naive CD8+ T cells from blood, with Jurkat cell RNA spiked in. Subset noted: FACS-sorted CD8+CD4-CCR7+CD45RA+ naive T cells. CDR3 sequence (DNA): TGTGCCAGCAGCCAAGTCCCCTGCACGGGGACAGCTAACTATGGCTACACCTTC. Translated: CASSQVPCTGTANYGYTF.